This T cell receptor beta chain is from a study of graft-versus-host responses after intestinal transplantation. Study background: All of the recipients had induction that used anti-thymocyte globulin, then tacrolimus and steroids for approximately 3 years. Study-level points and caveats: Recipient marrow contained GvH clones, some of which appeared first in ileum or blood. Allografts of one patient group, those with graft-donor T cell macrochimerism, had high graft-versus-host to host-versus-graft clonal ratios.

Some clones are missing from TCRdb's copy, which holds only in-frame ones; the method was immunoSEQ multiplex PCR. The sample lists more than 55,000 clones; approximately 90% were seen once. With 0 bases clipped from V and 8 bases from J, the junction kept 20 bases outside the gene matches. The CDR3 runs to 20 residues. The germline V gene encodes CDR1 MNHEY and CDR2 SMNVEV (reference sequence). Turning to this clone: Antigen: not known.

The source of this sequence is a human patient who received an intestinal transplant, so some T cells may come from the graft donor. Source: PBMCs, taken 26 days after transplant. This chain connects TRBV27 to TRBJ2-1; 9 nucleotides line up with TRBD2. The DNA for the CDR3 is TGTGCCAGCAGTTTATCGGGGCAGGGGCCCCGGCTAGCGGGATTCTATGAGCAGTTCTTC. Residues: CASSLSGQGPRLAGFYEQFF.